Each of the 10 T cell receptor beta chains below was sequenced from the same sample in a study of CD8+ T cells in alopecia areata. Isolated RNA was reverse transcribed into cDNA used as the sequencing template. Data came from immunoSEQ multiplex PCR; TCRdb stores just in-frame clones and leaves some out. The table includes about 180,000 clones, roughly 63% detected once. The sequencing used CD4+ T cells sorted from blood, collected at week 0. The receptor source for this set is a human donor with alopecia areata.

This clone was observed a single time. This specimen includes other DNA sequences encoding the same CDR3. J is TRBJ2-3 and V is TRBV5-1; D remains ambiguous. The V and J ends lost 0 bases and 3 bases respectively, with 8 bases between them. The CDR3 sequence is 14 residues long. Germline V gene data show CDR1 as SGHRS and CDR2 as YFSETQ. The CDR3 DNA sequence: TGCGCCAGCAGCTTGGCCCTTGGGACAGATACGCAGTATTTT. Residues: CASSLALGTDTQYF.

The V and J genes are TRBV7-8 and TRBJ2-2; 8 nucleotides align to TRBD1. Germline V gives CDR1 SGHVS, CDR2 FQNEAQ. This CDR3 has 15 amino acids. With 5 bases clipped from V and 6 bases from J, the junction kept 8 bases outside the gene matches. The CDR3 region has the DNA TGTGCCAGCAGCGTGGCAGGGGGCCCCGCCGGGGAGCTGTTTTTT. The encoded protein is CASSVAGGPAGELFF.

The V gene is TRBV4-1, the J gene TRBJ2-3, with D maybe TRBD2 (7 bases). Looked up from germline, CDR1 is MGHRA and CDR2 is YSYEKL. The CDR3 runs to 16 residues. Deletions cut 0 bases from V and 1 base from J, with 11 bases between. The CDR3 protein is CASSQDRGGGTDTQYF. The CDR3 nucleotides are TGCGCCAGCAGCCAAGATCGAGGGGGGGGCACAGATACGCAGTATTTT.

The chain combines TRBV18 with TRBJ2-1; perhaps TRBD1 as D (5 bases). From germline, CDR1 is KGHSH and CDR2 LQKENI. V lost 1 base, J lost 8 bases, and 9 bases lay in between. This CDR3 is 13 amino acids long. CDR3 DNA sequence: TGTGCCAGCTCACCACGATTAGGGGATGAGCAGTTCTTC. It yields the protein CASSPRLGDEQFF.

This clone showed up just a few times. The sample has other DNA sequences that encode this CDR3 too. This CDR3 is CASSLGSTDTQYF. The CDR3 DNA reads as TGTGCCAGCAGCTTGGGGTCCACAGATACGCAGTATTTT. The chain recombines TRBV5-6 with TRBJ2-3, with D uncertain. Germline V gives CDR1 SGHDT, CDR2 YYEEEE. The CDR3 sequence is 13 residues long. V was trimmed by 0 bases and J by 2 bases, leaving 4 bases between them.

The chain joins TRBV5-1 to TRBJ2-6; D possibly corresponds to TRBD1 (6 bases). The V gene's germline CDR1 is SGHRS and CDR2 YFSETQ. Between the trimmed V and J ends, which lost 4 bases and 2 bases, there was a span of 10 bases. The CDR3 runs 15 residues. The CDR3 nucleotides are TGCGCCAGCAGCAGCGACAGGACTGGGGCCAACGTCCTGACTTTC. Its translation is CASSSDRTGANVLTF.

A few counts support this clone. The CDR3 DNA follows: TGTGCCACCAGCTCGACCGGGACGCATATCTCCTACGAGCAGTACTTC. It is translated as CATSSTGTHISYEQYF. The V gene is TRBV15, the J gene TRBJ2-7; D tentatively fits TRBD1 or TRBD2 (5 bases each). Trimming left V 5 bases short and J 0 bases short, with 17 bases between. Germline-derived CDR1 and CDR2 are LNHNV and YYDKDF (reference sequence). The length of the CDR3 is 16 residues.

The CDR3 sequence: CASSIRNSGANVLTF. The CDR3, as DNA: TGTGCCAGCAGTATCAGGAACTCTGGGGCCAACGTCCTGACTTTC. The rearrangement links TRBV27 to TRBJ2-6, with no clear D. The CDR3 has 15 amino acids. Germline CDR1 reads MNHEY; CDR2 reads SMNVEV (reference sequence). V was clipped by 5 bases and J by 0 bases, with 8 bases between them.

This chain links TRBV6-1 with TRBJ2-3; D ambiguous. Germline CDR1 and CDR2: MNHNS and SASEGT. Trimming took 7 bases from V and 6 from J, leaving 8 bases between them. The CDR3 is 11 residues long. CDR3 amino acids: CASTSHDTQYF. DNA for the CDR3: TGTGCCAGCACCAGCCATGATACGCAGTATTTT.

The chain links TRBV2 to TRBJ1-5; D remains unclear. Germline V gives CDR1 SNHLY, CDR2 FYNNEI. The V gene lost 2 bases and the J gene lost 4 bases, with 9 bases spanning the gap. CDR3 size: 14 residues. CDR3 nucleotide sequence: TGTGCCAGCAGTGAATTACAGAAAAATCAGCCCCAGCATTTT. Translated: CASSELQKNQPQHF.